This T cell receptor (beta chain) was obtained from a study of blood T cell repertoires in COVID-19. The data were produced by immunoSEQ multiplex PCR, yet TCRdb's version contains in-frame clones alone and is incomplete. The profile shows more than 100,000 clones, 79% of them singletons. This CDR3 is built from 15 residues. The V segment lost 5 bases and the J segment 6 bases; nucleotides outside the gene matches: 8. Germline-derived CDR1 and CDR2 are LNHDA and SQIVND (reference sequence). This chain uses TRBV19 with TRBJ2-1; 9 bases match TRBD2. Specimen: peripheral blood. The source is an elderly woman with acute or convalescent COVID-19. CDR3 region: CASSPGGGRANEQFF. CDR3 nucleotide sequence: TGTGCCAGTAGTCCCGGAGGCGGGAGGGCCAATGAGCAGTTCTTC.